The 16 T cell receptor beta chains given below trace back to one sample, sequenced in a study of blood T cell repertoires in COVID-19. This table comes from immunoSEQ multiplex PCR, and its TCRdb copy is limited to in-frame clones, with some not included. The sample yields 120,000 to 150,000 clones, 75% to 90% seen once. The sequenced sample consisted of peripheral blood. The source is a man aged 50-59 years who had recovered from COVID-19.

The chain is built from TRBV25-1 and TRBJ1-4; tentatively, D is TRBD1 (6 bases). In germline, CDR1 is MGHDK, CDR2 SYGVNS. The CDR3 runs 16 residues. The ends were cut back, 5 bases at V and 4 bases at J, with 17 bases in the middle. CDR3 region: CASSSTSNRDNEKLFF. CDR3 bases: TGTGCCAGCAGTTCAACGTCAAACAGGGATAATGAAAAACTGTTTTTT.

The genes are TRBV19 and TRBJ1-1, with 8 bases aligning to TRBD1. Trimming at V came to 5 bases and at J to 4 bases, leaving 3 bases not matched to a gene. Looked up from germline, CDR1 is LNHDA and CDR2 is SQIVND (reference sequence). The CDR3 is 13 residues long. The CDR3 DNA reads TGTGCCAGTAGTTTGGACAGGGTCACTGAAGCTTTCTTT. This sequence encodes CASSLDRVTEAFF.

The chain recombines TRBV15 with TRBJ2-2; D may be TRBD1 (5 bases). CDR3 length: 16 amino acids. Trimming removed 0 bases at V and 1 base at J, with 9 bases between. Germline V gene sequence: CDR1 LNHNV, CDR2 YYDKDF (reference sequence). CDR3 sequence reads: CATSRDQGRNTGELFF. In DNA, the CDR3 is TGTGCCACCAGCAGAGATCAGGGAAGGAACACCGGGGAGCTGTTTTTT.

The chain uses TRBV18 and TRBJ1-1, with 8 bases lining up with TRBD1. This CDR3 contains 15 residues. Germline lookup yields CDR1 KGHSH and CDR2 LQKENI. V shed 4 bases, J shed 4 bases, and the junction held 8 bases outside the gene matches. The CDR3 DNA is TGTGCCAGCTCACGCTCAGGGGGCGCGGGCACTGAAGCTTTCTTT. Its protein product is CASSRSGGAGTEAFF. The whole variable domain, filled in from reference TRBV18 and TRBJ1-1, reads NAGVMQNPRHLVRRRGQEARLRCSPMKGHSHVYWYRQLPEEGLKFMVYLQKENIIDESGMPKERFSAEFPKEGPSILRIQQVVRGDSAAYFCASSRSGGAGTEAFFGQGTRLTVV.

The gene calls are TRBV19 and TRBJ2-2; 8 bases fit TRBD1. The germline V gene has CDR1 LNHDA and CDR2 SQIVND (reference sequence). The CDR3 covers 16 residues. Trimming took 6 bases from V and 0 from J; bases not matched to a gene: 6. This CDR3 is CASSRRQGTNTGELFF. CDR3 sequence (DNA): TGTGCCAGTAGCCGGAGACAGGGGACGAACACCGGGGAGCTGTTTTTT. The whole variable domain, filled in from reference TRBV19 and TRBJ2-2, reads DGGITQSPKYLFRKEGQNVTLSCEQNLNHDAMYWYRQDPGQGLRLIYYSQIVNDFQKGDIAEGYSVSREKKESFPLTVTSAQKNPTAFYLCASSRRQGTNTGELFFGEGSRLTVL.

The V call is TRBV6-5, the J call TRBJ1-6; 9 nucleotides agree with TRBD1. From germline, CDR1 is MNHEY and CDR2 SVGAGI. CDR3 length equals 15 residues. Trimming cost V 6 bases and J 6 bases; bases outside gene matches: 6. The CDR3 loop reads CASRPGQGPNSPLHF. The DNA for the CDR3 is TGTGCCAGCAGGCCGGGACAGGGCCCTAATTCACCCCTCCACTTT.

The rearrangement links TRBV20-1 to TRBJ1-2; maybe TRBD1 (6 bases). The germline CDR1 and CDR2 sequences are DFQATT and SNEGSKA (reference sequence). Trimming removed 6 bases from V and 4 bases from J, with 9 bases in between. The CDR3 runs 11 residues. CDR3 loop: CSAAGAYGYTF. As DNA, the CDR3 is TGCAGTGCGGCAGGGGCCTATGGCTACACCTTC.

The chain carries TRBV19 and TRBJ2-5; 10 bases line up with TRBD1. This CDR3 is built from 17 residues. V lost 4 bases, J lost 5 bases, and 13 bases stayed unmatched. From germline, CDR1 is LNHDA and CDR2 SQIVND (reference sequence). DNA of the CDR3: TGTGCCAGTAGTAGAAACTTACCGGGACAGGGGTGGGAGACCCAGTACTTC. As protein: CASSRNLPGQGWETQYF.

The V gene is TRBV6-5, the J gene TRBJ1-2; TRBD1 might be the D (5 bases). Per the germline V gene, CDR1 is MNHEY and CDR2 is SVGAGI. The CDR3 has 14 residues. Between the trimmed V and J ends, which lost 3 bases and 2 bases, there was a span of 10 bases. The CDR3 DNA sequence: TGTGCCAGCAGTTATGGGGGAGGGAACTATGGCTACACCTTC. It encodes CASSYGGGNYGYTF.

The V and J genes are TRBV5-4 and TRBJ1-1; TRBD1 matches 7 bases. V lost 4 bases to trimming and J lost 1 base; unmatched junction nucleotides: 7. CDR1 SGHNT and CDR2 YYREEE come from the germline V gene (reference sequence). This CDR3 contains 15 residues. The CDR3 region has the DNA TGTGCCAGCAGCCGAGGGACAGTCTCGAACACTGAAGCTTTCTTT. Amino acid sequence: CASSRGTVSNTEAFF.

As DNA, the CDR3 is TGTGCCAGTAGTATCTGGAGGGACACTGAAGCTTTCTTT. Its translation: CASSIWRDTEAFF. V and J are TRBV19 and TRBJ1-1; D not resolved. Germline V gives CDR1 LNHDA, CDR2 SQIVND (reference sequence). This CDR3 region has 13 residues. V dropped 3 bases and J dropped 3 bases, with 8 bases sitting between them.

The J gene is TRBJ2-3, the V gene TRBV19, with TRBD2 matching 8 bases. CDR3 length: 13 amino acids. With 9 bases clipped from V and 0 bases from J, the junction kept 2 bases outside the gene matches. The germline CDR1 and CDR2 sequences are LNHDA and SQIVND (reference sequence). In nucleotides, the CDR3 is TGTGCCAGCGGGGGGGGAAGCACAGATACGCAGTATTTT. Protein product: CASGGGSTDTQYF.

The J gene is TRBJ2-1, the V gene TRBV9; the match to TRBD1 covers 9 bases. Germline CDR1 and CDR2: SGDLS and YYNGEE. The V and J ends lost 1 base and 6 bases, in that order; junction bases with no gene match: 2. There are 14 residues in the CDR3. In nucleotides, the CDR3 is TGTGCCAGCAGCGTAAGGACAGGGGTCAATGAGCAGTTCTTC. This sequence encodes CASSVRTGVNEQFF.

This rearrangement joins TRBV3-1 (or the pseudogene TRBV3-2) to TRBJ1-6; possible D gene TRBD1, 6 bases. The length of the CDR3 is 18 residues. CDR1 is LGHDT, CDR2 YNNKEL, per germline (reference sequence). Trimming took off 2 bases at V and 7 bases at J, with 21 bases between the two ends. The chain's CDR3 is CASSQKGGAWRGNSPLHF. DNA of the CDR3: TGTGCCAGCAGCCAAAAGGGGGGGGCGTGGAGGGGAAATTCACCCCTCCACTTT.

The chain joins TRBV13 to TRBJ1-5, with D possibly TRBD1 on 6 matching bases. Trimming shortened V by 1 base and J by 4 bases, and 11 bases separated the two germline ends. The CDR3 length is 15 residues. Germline CDR1 reads PRHDT; CDR2 reads FYEKMQ (reference sequence). In DNA form, the CDR3 reads TGTGCCAGCAGCTTAGCAGGGGAAGGTAATCAGCCCCAGCATTTT. Translating it yields CASSLAGEGNQPQHF.

The chain joins TRBV5-6 to TRBJ1-2, with D uncertain. Trimming shortened V by 2 bases and J by 8 bases, and 10 bases separated the two germline ends. The CDR3 has 12 residues. Germline V gene lookup returns CDR1 SGHDT and CDR2 YYEEEE. The CDR3 coding sequence is TGTGCCAGCAGCTTTCCCGGGTACGGCTACACCTTC. It translates to CASSFPGYGYTF. Full variable domain (rest looked up from reference TRBV5-6 and TRBJ1-2): DAGVTQSPTHLIKTRGQQVTLRCSPKSGHDTVSWYQQALGQGPQFIFQYYEEEERQRGNFPDRFSGHQFPNYSSELNVNALLLGDSALYLCASSFPGYGYTFGSGTRLTVV.